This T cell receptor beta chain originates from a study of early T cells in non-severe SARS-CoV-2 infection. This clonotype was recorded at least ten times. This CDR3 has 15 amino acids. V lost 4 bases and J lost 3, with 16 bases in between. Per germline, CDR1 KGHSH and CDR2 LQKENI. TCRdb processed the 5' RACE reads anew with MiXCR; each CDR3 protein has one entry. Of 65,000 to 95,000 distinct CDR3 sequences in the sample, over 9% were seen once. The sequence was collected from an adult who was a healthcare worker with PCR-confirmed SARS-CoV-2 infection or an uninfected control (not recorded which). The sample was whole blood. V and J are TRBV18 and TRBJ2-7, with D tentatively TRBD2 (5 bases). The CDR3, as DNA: TGTGCCAGCTCACGAAGAAAGGACGGGGACTACGAGCAGTACTTC. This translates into CASSRRKDGDYEQYF.